This entry concerns a single TCR beta chain. At one end the junction does not follow the germline gene, possibly because of a read error. The use of a sample-barcoded 5' primer and a J-beta primer mix characterized a second PCR of roughly 6 to 11 cycles. There were at least 2.5 million CDR3-containing paired-end reads obtained from each sample. TCRdb ran MiXCR on the 5' RACE reads and lists one entry per CDR3 protein. Among about 1.6 million distinct CDR3 sequences listed, roughly 32% were seen once. The sample comes from a study of blood T cells in healthy people across ages. From germline, CDR1 is SGHRS and CDR2 YFSETQ. CDR3 length: 16 residues.

This TCR derives from a woman in her twenties or thirties in good health. Sample: blood. This chain connects TRBV5-1 to TRBJ2-3; TRBD2 matches 7 bases. The CDR3 spells CASTLGASGNTDAQYF. Written as DNA, the CDR3 is TGCGCCAGCACTCTTGGGGCTAGCGGAAACACAGATGCGCAGTATTTT.